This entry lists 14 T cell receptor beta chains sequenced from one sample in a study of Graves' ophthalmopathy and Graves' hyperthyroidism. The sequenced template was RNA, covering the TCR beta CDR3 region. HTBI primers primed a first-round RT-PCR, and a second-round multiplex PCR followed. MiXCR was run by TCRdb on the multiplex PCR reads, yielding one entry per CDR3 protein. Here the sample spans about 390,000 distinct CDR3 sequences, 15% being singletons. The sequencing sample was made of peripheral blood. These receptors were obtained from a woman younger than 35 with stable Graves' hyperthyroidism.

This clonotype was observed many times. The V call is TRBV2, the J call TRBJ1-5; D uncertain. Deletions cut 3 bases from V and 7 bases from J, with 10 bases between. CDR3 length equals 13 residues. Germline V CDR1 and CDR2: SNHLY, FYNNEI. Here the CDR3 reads CASSDGLRQPQHF. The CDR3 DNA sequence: TGTGCCAGCAGTGACGGGTTAAGGCAGCCCCAGCATTTT.

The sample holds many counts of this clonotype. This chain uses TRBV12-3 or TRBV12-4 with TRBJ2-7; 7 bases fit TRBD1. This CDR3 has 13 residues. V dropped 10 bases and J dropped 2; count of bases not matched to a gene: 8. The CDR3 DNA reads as TGTGCCACAGCCAGGGGGTTACCCTACGAGCAGTACTTC. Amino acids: CATARGLPYEQYF.

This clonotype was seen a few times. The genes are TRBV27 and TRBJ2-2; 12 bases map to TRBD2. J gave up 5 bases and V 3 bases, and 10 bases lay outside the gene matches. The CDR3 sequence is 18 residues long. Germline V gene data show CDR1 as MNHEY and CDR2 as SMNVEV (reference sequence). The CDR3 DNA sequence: TGTGCCAGCAGTTTCTTCTTTCGACTAGCGGGAGAAACCGGGGAGCTGTTTTTT. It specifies CASSFFFRLAGETGELFF.

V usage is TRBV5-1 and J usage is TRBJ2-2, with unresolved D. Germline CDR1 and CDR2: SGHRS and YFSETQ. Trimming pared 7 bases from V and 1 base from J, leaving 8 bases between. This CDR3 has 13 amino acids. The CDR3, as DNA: TGCGCCAGCGGGGTAGTGAACACCGGGGAGCTGTTTTTT. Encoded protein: CASGVVNTGELFF.

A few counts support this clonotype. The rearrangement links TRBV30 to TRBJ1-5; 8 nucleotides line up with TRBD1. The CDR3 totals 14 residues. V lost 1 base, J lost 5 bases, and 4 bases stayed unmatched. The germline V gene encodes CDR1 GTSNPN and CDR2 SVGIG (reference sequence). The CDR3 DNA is TGTGCCTGGAGTGAGGACAGGGTCGATCAGCCCCAGCATTTT. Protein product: CAWSEDRVDQPQHF.

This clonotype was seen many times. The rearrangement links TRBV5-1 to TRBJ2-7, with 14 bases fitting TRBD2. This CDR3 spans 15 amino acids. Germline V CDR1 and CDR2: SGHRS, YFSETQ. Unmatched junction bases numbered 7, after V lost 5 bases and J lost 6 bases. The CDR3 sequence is CASSLTGLAGVEQYF. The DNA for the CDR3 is TGCGCCAGCAGTCTAACGGGACTAGCGGGGGTCGAGCAGTACTTC.

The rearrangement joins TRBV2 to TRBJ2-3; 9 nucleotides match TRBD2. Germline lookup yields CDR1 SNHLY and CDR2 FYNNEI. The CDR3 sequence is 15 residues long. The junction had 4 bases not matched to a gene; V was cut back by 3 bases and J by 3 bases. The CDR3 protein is CASSEERGVTDTQYF. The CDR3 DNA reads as TGTGCCAGCAGTGAGGAGCGGGGGGTAACAGATACGCAGTATTTT.

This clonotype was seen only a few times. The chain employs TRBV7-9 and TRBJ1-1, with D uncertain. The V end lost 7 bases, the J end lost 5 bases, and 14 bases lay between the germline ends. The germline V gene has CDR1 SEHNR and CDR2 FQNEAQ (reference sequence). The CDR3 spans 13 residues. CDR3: CASNPAGGTEAFF. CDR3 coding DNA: TGTGCCAGCAACCCCGCGGGTGGAACTGAAGCTTTCTTT.

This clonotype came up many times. The CDR3 protein is CASSYSSASSYEQYF. The CDR3 DNA sequence: TGTGCCAGCAGTTACTCCAGCGCGAGCTCCTACGAGCAGTACTTC. The chain recombines TRBV6-2 or TRBV6-3 with TRBJ2-7; D is undetermined. Per the germline V gene, CDR1 is MNHEY and CDR2 is SVGEGT. CDR3 size: 15 residues. Deletions cut 0 bases from V and 0 bases from J, with 9 bases between.

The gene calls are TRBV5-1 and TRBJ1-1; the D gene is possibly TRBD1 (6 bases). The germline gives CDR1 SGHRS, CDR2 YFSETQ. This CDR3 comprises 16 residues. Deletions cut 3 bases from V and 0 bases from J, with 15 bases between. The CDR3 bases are TGCGCCAGCAGCTCTACAGGGACGTTCCTGAACACTGAAGCTTTCTTT. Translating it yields CASSSTGTFLNTEAFF.

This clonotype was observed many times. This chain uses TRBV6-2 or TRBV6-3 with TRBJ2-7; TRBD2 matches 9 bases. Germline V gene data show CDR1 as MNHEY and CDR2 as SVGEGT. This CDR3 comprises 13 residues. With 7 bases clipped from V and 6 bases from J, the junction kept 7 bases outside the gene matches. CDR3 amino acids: CASTRAGGREQYF. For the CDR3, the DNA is TGTGCCAGCACCAGAGCGGGGGGCCGCGAGCAGTACTTC.

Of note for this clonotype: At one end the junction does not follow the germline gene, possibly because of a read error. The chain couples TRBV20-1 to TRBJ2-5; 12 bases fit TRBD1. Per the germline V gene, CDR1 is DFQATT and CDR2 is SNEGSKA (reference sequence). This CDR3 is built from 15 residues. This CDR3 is CSAMAGQGARETQDF. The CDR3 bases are TGCAGTGCAATGGCGGGACAGGGGGCAAGAGAGACCCAGGACTTC.

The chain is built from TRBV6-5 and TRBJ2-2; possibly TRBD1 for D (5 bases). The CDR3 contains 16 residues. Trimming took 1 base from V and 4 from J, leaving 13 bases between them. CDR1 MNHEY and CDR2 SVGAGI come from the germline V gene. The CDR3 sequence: CASSYWAGYGTGELFF. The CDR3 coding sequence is TGTGCCAGCAGTTACTGGGCAGGGTATGGCACCGGGGAGCTGTTTTTT.

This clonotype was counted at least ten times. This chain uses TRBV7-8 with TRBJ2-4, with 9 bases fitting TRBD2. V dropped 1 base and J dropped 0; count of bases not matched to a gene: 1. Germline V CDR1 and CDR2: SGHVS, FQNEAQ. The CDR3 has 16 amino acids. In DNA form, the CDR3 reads TGTGCCAGCAGCTTAGTAGCGGGAGTAGCCAAAAACATTCAGTACTTC. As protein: CASSLVAGVAKNIQYF.